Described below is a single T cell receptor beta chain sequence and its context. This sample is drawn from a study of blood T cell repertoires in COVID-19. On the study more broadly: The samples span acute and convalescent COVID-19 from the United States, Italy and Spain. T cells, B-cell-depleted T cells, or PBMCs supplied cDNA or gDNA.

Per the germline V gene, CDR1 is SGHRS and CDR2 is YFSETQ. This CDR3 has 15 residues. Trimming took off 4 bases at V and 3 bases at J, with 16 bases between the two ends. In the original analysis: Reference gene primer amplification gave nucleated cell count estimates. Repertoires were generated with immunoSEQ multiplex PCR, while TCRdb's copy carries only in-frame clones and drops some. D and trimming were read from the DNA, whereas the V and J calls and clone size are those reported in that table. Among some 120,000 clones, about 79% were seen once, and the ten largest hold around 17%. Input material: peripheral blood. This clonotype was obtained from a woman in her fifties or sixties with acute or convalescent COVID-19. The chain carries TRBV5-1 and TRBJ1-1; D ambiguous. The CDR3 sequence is CASSPKEGGYTEAFF. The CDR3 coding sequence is TGCGCCAGCAGCCCCAAAGAGGGAGGGTACACTGAAGCTTTCTTT.